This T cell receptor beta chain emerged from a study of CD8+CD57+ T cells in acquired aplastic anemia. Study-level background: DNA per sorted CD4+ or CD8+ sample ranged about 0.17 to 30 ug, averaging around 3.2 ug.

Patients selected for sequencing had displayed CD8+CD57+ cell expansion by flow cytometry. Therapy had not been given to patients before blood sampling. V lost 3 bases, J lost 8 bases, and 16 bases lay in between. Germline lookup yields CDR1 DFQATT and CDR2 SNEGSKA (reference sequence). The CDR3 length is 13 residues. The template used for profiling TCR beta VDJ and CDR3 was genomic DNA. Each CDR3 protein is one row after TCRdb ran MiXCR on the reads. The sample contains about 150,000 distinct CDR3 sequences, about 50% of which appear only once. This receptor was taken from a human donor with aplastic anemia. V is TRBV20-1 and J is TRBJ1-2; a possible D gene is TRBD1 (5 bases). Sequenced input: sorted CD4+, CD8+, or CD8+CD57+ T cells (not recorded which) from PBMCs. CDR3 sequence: CSASSPDNEGYTF. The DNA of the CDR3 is TGCAGTGCTAGTTCCCCGGACAACGAGGGCTACACCTTC.